This entry describes one T cell receptor (beta chain). Its specificity is unknown. Germline-derived CDR1 and CDR2 are SEHNR and FQNEAQ (reference sequence). This CDR3 comprises 14 residues. Trimming stripped 3 bases from V and 2 bases from J, with 10 bases between. The data originate from a study of shared clonotypes between healthy human individuals. Study results and limitations: Generally, naive subsets (rather than memory subsets) showed larger estimated richness. Generation probabilities of non-shared clonotypes were lower (relative to those shared by all four donors).

For sorted subsets, 150 to 200 ng DNA per replicate equaled 30,000 or so T cell genomes. In the authors' workflow: From ImmunoSEQ came sequences covering only the junction and carrying no quality scores, so filtering differed. Produced via immunoSEQ multiplex PCR; TCRdb's table is partial and in-frame only. V, J and clone size derive from that table, while D and trimming were established from the DNA sequence. Found here are about 2 million clones, about 94% of them singletons; the top ten hold around 1.2%. Terminally differentiated effector memory CD45RA+ cells were left out of the naive CD8 fraction, which was CD45RO-negative and positively selected for CCR7.

This clonotype was sampled from a man between 18 and 29 years old in good health. Sequencing was performed on naive CD8+ T cells sorted from blood. This chain uses TRBV7-9 with TRBJ1-1, with D maybe TRBD1 (5 bases). The CDR3 DNA reads as TGTGCCAGCAGCTTGGGACTGGGTAACACTGAAGCTTTCTTT. Protein sequence: CASSLGLGNTEAFF.